These T cell receptor beta chains were read from a single sample in a study of T-cell reconstitution after alpha-beta-depleted transplantation in children. Using its own MiXCR run on the PCR reads, TCRdb lists one record per CDR3 protein. The repertoire consists of some 600,000 distinct CDR3 sequences, with 10% to 15% occurring once and the leading ten covering 2.2%. The source material was PBMCs, mostly from graft donor cells, sampled 360 days after TCRalphabeta/CD19-depleted stem cell transplant. Receptor source: a male patient aged 10 to 17 who had a stem cell transplant for acute myeloid leukemia, so the T cells may come from the graft donor. Each CDR3 is given with its conserved first and last residue. A D gene is named only where the DNA matches it firmly. Where a row states a size, it is once, few, many or the class of an expanded clone; other rows omit it.

d_call: .; clone_size: .; v_call: TRBV29-1; j_call: TRBJ2-1; cdr3_nt: TGCAGCGTCCGGGGGTCCTACTCCTACAATGAGCAGTTCTTC; cdr3_aa: CSVRGSYSYNEQFF
d_call: .; clone_size: .; v_call: TRBV11-2; j_call: TRBJ2-1; cdr3_nt: TGTGCCAGCAGAAATGTGTACGGCTCGTTCTTC; cdr3_aa: CASRNVYGSFF
d_call: .; clone_size: many; v_call: TRBV7-7; j_call: TRBJ2-3; cdr3_nt: TGTGCTAGCAGCTTCGGCAGCACAGATACGCAGTATTTT; cdr3_aa: CASSFGSTDTQYF
d_call: TRBD1; clone_size: few; v_call: TRBV7-8; j_call: TRBJ2-5; cdr3_nt: TGTGCCAGCAGCGTAAACAGGGGGGAGACCCAGTACTTC; cdr3_aa: CASSVNRGETQYF
d_call: .; clone_size: few; v_call: TRBV7-6; j_call: TRBJ2-1; cdr3_nt: TGTGCCAGCAGCTCCGGCGGTCAGACAGGTCCATACAATGAGCAGTTCTTC; cdr3_aa: CASSSGGQTGPYNEQFF
d_call: .; clone_size: few; v_call: TRBV5-1; j_call: TRBJ2-2; cdr3_nt: TGCGCCAGCAGCTCTGCCTCCCACCCGGCCGGGGAGCTGTTTTTT; cdr3_aa: CASSSASHPAGELFF
d_call: .; clone_size: .; v_call: TRBV7-9; j_call: TRBJ2-3; cdr3_nt: TGTGCCAGCAGCTTAGCAGCTAGCGCAAGCACAGATACGCAGTATTTT; cdr3_aa: CASSLAASASTDTQYF
d_call: TRBD2; clone_size: many; v_call: TRBV24-1; j_call: TRBJ2-3; cdr3_nt: TGTGCCACCAGTGATCCTCGGACTAGCGGGATTCGCACAGATACGCAGTATTTT; cdr3_aa: CATSDPRTSGIRTDTQYF
d_call: TRBD2; clone_size: many; v_call: TRBV29-1; j_call: TRBJ2-3; cdr3_nt: TGCAGCGCCATTAGCGGGGATACGCAGTATTTT; cdr3_aa: CSAISGDTQYF
d_call: .; clone_size: many; v_call: TRBV27; j_call: TRBJ2-7; cdr3_nt: TGTGCCAGCAGACCGGGACTGGCCTACGAGCAGTACTTC; cdr3_aa: CASRPGLAYEQYF
d_call: .; clone_size: .; v_call: TRBV24-1; j_call: TRBJ2-7; cdr3_nt: TGTGCCACCAGTGAACCTGTTCCCCCCTACGAGCAGTACTTC; cdr3_aa: CATSEPVPPYEQYF
d_call: .; clone_size: .; v_call: TRBV28; j_call: TRBJ2-4; cdr3_nt: TGTGCCAGCAGTCTAGAGGGGAACTTATACATTCAGTACTTC; cdr3_aa: CASSLEGNLYIQYF
d_call: .; clone_size: once; v_call: TRBV6-1; j_call: TRBJ1-2; cdr3_nt: TGTGCCAGCAGCGCCAACCCAGGGGTTCACTATGGCTACACCTTC; cdr3_aa: CASSANPGVHYGYTF
d_call: .; clone_size: few; v_call: TRBV7-2; j_call: TRBJ1-5; cdr3_nt: TGTGCCAGCAGCCTTTCTGACAGGCGAGGTCAGCCCCAGCATTTT; cdr3_aa: CASSLSDRRGQPQHF
d_call: .; clone_size: .; v_call: TRBV15; j_call: TRBJ2-2; cdr3_nt: TGTGCCACCAGCAGAGGCGGGTGGGGACCGAACACCGGGGAGCTGTTTTTT; cdr3_aa: CATSRGGWGPNTGELFF
d_call: .; clone_size: .; v_call: TRBV13; j_call: TRBJ2-7; cdr3_nt: TGTGCCAGCAGCTTAGGGAAGGTCGGATACGAGCAGTACTTC; cdr3_aa: CASSLGKVGYEQYF
d_call: .; clone_size: .; v_call: TRBV5-1; j_call: TRBJ2-1; cdr3_nt: TGCGCCAGCACCCCGGGGGCAGATGAGCAGTTCTTC; cdr3_aa: CASTPGADEQFF
d_call: TRBD1; clone_size: .; v_call: TRBV30; j_call: TRBJ2-1; cdr3_nt: TGTGCCTGGGGACCCGGGACAGGGAACTACAATGAGCAGTTCTTC; cdr3_aa: CAWGPGTGNYNEQFF
d_call: .; clone_size: many; v_call: TRBV6-2/TRBV6-3; j_call: TRBJ2-1; cdr3_nt: TGTGCCAGCAGATCCTGGGAGGAGCAGTTCTTC; cdr3_aa: CASRSWEEQFF
d_call: .; clone_size: .; v_call: TRBV7-2; j_call: TRBJ2-7; cdr3_nt: TGTGCCAGCAGCTGGGTCTCGGGGGACGTCTACGAGCAGTACTTC; cdr3_aa: CASSWVSGDVYEQYF
d_call: .; clone_size: .; v_call: TRBV14; j_call: TRBJ1-2; cdr3_nt: TGTGCCAGCAGCCAAGATCGGGGAGGCAGCTATGGCTACACCTTC; cdr3_aa: CASSQDRGGSYGYTF
d_call: .; clone_size: .; v_call: TRBV28; j_call: TRBJ2-7; cdr3_nt: TGTGCCAGCAGTCCGGTAGGCAGGCTCCTCGCCTACGAGCAGTACTTC; cdr3_aa: CASSPVGRLLAYEQYF
d_call: .; clone_size: .; v_call: TRBV10-3; j_call: TRBJ1-5; cdr3_nt: TGTGCCATCAGTTTTGAGAGCAATCAGCCCCAGCATTTT; cdr3_aa: CAISFESNQPQHF
d_call: .; clone_size: .; v_call: TRBV30; j_call: TRBJ1-3; cdr3_nt: TGTGCCGGTACAGGGAGCTCTGGAAACACCATATATTTT; cdr3_aa: CAGTGSSGNTIYF
d_call: .; clone_size: few; v_call: TRBV27; j_call: TRBJ2-7; cdr3_nt: TGTGCCAGCAGTTTCGGGGGTCACCGATCCTACGAGCAGTACTTC; cdr3_aa: CASSFGGHRSYEQYF
d_call: .; clone_size: few; v_call: TRBV29-1; j_call: TRBJ2-1; cdr3_nt: TGCAGCGTTTCTCGCGGGTCCTACAATGAGCAGTTCTTC; cdr3_aa: CSVSRGSYNEQFF